This TCR beta chain appears in the sequencing data of a study of Ad26.COV2.S vaccination and SARS-CoV-2 variants. Study details: It was the COV1001 Ad26.COV2.S trial arm that included the donor. Administration of Ad26.COV2.S was intramuscular, either once or twice 56 days apart.

Study findings and constraints: With respect to non-spike TCR breadth, vaccine and placebo recipients were similar. The study found higher spike-specific TCR breadth in vaccine than placebo recipients.

The V gene lost 0 bases and the J gene lost 4 bases, with 16 bases spanning the gap. CDR3 length: 16 residues. Looked up from germline, CDR1 is MNHEY and CDR2 is SVGEGT. Treatment of the sample: roughly 19 received Ad26.COV2.S at low or high dose, single or two shots; about 5 received placebo; per-sample allocation not given. Specimens were obtained on day 63 following the first vaccine or placebo injection. This clone showed up just once. As yet, its antigen is unknown. The repertoire was sequenced with immunoSEQ multiplex PCR; TCRdb's copy has only in-frame clones and lacks some. The sample lists around 450,000 clones, roughly 91% occurring once.

The chain couples TRBV6-2 or TRBV6-3 to TRBJ2-7; D is undetermined. The sequence was obtained from a person between 18 and 60 years old who received the Ad26.COV2.S COVID-19 vaccine or a placebo. Sequences were derived from peripheral blood, sampled in a trial of Ad26.COV2.S vaccine versus placebo. The CDR3 region has the DNA TGTGCCAGCAGTTACTCTCTCACCAAGGAACCTTACGAGCAGTACTTC. Translated: CASSYSLTKEPYEQYF.